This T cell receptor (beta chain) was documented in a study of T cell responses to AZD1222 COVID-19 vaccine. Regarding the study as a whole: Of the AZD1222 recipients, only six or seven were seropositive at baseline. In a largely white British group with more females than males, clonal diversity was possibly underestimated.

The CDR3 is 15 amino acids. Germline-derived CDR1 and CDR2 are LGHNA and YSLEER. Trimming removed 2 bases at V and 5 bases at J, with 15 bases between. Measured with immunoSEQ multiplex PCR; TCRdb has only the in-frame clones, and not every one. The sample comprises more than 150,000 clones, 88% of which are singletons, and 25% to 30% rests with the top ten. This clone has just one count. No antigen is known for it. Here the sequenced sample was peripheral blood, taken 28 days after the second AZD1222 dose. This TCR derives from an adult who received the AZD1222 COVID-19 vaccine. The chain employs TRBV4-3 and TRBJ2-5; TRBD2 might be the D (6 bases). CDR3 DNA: TGCGCCAGCAGCCAAAACCCGGGACTTATGGAGACCCAGTACTTC. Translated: CASSQNPGLMETQYF.